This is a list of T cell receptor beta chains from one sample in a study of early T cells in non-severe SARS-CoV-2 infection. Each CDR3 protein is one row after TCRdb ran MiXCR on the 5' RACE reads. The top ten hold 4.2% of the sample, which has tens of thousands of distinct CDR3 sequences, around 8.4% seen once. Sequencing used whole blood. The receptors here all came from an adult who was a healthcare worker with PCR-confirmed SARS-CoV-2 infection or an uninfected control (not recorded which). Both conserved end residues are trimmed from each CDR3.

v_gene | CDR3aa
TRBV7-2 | ASSLLAPGPGHFYGYT
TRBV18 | ASSGAGVGNQPQH
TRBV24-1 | ATSDDGANVLT
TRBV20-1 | SARSDSYEQY
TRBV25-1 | ASSEWQAGGDYGYT
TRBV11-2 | ASSLGSLAGANEQF
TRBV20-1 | SALMALLLTDTQY
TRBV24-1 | ATQPGNLAGANTGELF
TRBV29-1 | SVGETYGYT
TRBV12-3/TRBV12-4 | ASSWGTGANQPQH
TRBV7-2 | ASSYGQTNNEQF